This T cell receptor beta chain is from a study of cytomegalovirus exposure and HLA in healthy donors. The ends lost 7 bases at V and 15 bases at J; junction bases unmatched: 12. Per the germline V gene, CDR1 is MNHEY and CDR2 is SVGAGI. The CDR3 is 13 residues long. A word on this clone: Its specificity is not known.

The PCR used 60 Vbeta and 13 Jbeta primers. Data came from immunoSEQ multiplex PCR; TCRdb stores just in-frame clones and leaves some out. The data contain about 150,000 clones, approximately 80% of them singletons. Findings of the study overall: About 87% or about 30% of the time was how often most TCR beta V segments were productive, according to an earlier analysis. Cytomegalovirus association was assigned to over 150 TCR beta chains.

This sequence originates from a man aged 35-49 years in good health and CMV-seropositive. The rearrangement uses TRBV6-5 and TRBJ2-1; 10 bases map to TRBD2. Material for sequencing was PBMCs. Here the CDR3 DNA reads TGTGCCAGCAAGACCTTAGCGGGAGGTGGTGCGTTCTTC. As protein: CASKTLAGGGAFF.